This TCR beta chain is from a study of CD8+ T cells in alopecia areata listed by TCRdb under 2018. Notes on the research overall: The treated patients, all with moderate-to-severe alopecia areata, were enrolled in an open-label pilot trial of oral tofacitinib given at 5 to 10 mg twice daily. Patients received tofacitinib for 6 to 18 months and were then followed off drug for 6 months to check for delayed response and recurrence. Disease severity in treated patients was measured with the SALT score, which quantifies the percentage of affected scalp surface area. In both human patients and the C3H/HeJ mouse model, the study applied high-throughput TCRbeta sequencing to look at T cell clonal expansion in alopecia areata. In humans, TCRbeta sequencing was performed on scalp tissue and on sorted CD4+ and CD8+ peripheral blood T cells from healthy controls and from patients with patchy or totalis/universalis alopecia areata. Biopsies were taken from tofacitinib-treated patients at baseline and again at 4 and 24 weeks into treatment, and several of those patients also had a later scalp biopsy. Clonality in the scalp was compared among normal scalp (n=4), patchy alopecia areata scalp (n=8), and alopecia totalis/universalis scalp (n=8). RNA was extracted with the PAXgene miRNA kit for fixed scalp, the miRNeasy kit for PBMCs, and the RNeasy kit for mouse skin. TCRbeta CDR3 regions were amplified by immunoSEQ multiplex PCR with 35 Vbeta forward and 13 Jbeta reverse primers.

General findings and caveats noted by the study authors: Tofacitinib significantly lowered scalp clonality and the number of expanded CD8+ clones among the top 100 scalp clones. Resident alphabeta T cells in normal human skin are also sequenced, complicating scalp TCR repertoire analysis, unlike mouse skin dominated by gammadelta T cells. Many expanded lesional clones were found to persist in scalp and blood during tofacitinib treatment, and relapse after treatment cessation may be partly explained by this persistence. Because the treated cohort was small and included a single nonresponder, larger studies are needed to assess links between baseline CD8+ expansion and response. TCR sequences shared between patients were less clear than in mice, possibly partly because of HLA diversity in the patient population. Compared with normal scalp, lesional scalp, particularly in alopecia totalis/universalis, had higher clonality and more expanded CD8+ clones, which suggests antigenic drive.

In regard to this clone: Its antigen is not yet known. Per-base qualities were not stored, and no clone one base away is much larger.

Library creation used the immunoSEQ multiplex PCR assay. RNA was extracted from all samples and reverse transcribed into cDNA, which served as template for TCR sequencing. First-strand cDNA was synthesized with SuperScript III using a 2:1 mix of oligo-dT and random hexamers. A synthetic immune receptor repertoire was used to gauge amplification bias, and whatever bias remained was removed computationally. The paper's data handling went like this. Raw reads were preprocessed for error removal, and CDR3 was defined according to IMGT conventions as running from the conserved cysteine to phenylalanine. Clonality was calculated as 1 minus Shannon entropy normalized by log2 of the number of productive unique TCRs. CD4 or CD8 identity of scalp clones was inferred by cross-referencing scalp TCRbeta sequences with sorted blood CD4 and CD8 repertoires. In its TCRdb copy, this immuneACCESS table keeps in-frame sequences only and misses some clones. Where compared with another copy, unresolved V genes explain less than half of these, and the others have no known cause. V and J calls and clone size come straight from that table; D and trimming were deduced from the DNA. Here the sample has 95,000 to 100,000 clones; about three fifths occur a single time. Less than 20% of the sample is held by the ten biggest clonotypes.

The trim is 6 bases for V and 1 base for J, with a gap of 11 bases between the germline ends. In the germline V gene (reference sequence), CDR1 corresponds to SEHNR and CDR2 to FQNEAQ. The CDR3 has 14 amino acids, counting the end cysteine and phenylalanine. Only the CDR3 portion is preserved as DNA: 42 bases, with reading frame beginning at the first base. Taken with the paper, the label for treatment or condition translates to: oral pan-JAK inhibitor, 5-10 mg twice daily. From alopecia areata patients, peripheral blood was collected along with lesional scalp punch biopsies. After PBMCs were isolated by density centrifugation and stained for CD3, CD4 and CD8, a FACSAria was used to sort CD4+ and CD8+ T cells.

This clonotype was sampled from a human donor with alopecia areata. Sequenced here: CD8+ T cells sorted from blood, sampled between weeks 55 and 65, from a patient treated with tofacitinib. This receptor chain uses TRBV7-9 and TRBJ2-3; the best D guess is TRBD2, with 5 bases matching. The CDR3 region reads CASRTPGGTDTQYF. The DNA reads TGTGCCAGCAGGACACCCGGGGGCACAGATACGCAGTATTTT.